These 20 T cell receptor beta chains were sequenced from one sample in a study of blood T cell repertoires in COVID-19. Libraries were prepared by immunoSEQ multiplex PCR; TCRdb keeps only in-frame clonotypes and omits some of them. The sample has about 53,000 clones; 86% are singletons. Sequencing was done on a sample of peripheral blood. The receptors originated from a man between 65 and 85 years old with active COVID-19.

This clone was seen more than once but under ten times. The chain joins TRBV6-2 or TRBV6-3 to TRBJ1-5, with 8 bases aligning to TRBD1. The J segment lost 5 bases and the V segment lost 2 bases, leaving 5 bases of the junction unmatched. There are 15 residues in the CDR3. Germline V gene lookup returns CDR1 MNHEY and CDR2 SVGEGT. The chain's CDR3 is CASSYPGQGDQPQHF. The CDR3 DNA sequence: TGTGCCAGCAGTTACCCTGGACAGGGCGATCAGCCCCAGCATTTT.

This clone was recorded only once. The chain is built from TRBV5-1 and TRBJ1-2, with TRBD1 matching 7 bases. There are 15 residues in the CDR3. CDR1 and CDR2 (germline): SGHRS, YFSETQ. Germline trimming cut 0 bases from V and 13 bases from J; bases unmatched to any gene: 15. CDR3 sequence: CASSLAGDRGLYGTF. The CDR3 bases are TGCGCCAGCAGCTTGGCCGGGGACAGAGGGTTATATGGCACCTTC.

This rearrangement joins TRBV30 to TRBJ2-2; 13 bases map to TRBD2. Per germline, CDR1 GTSNPN and CDR2 SVGIG (reference sequence). The CDR3 covers 23 residues. Trimming removed 0 bases from V and 1 base from J; junction bases left unmatched: 20. The CDR3 spells CAWSVLTSGGGLRGTRNTGELFF. The DNA of the CDR3 is TGTGCCTGGAGTGTACTAACTAGCGGGGGGGGCCTACGTGGGACGCGGAACACCGGGGAGCTGTTTTTT.

V usage is TRBV27 and J usage is TRBJ1-5, with 8 bases lining up with TRBD1. This CDR3 contains 15 residues. CDR1 and CDR2 from the germline V gene are MNHEY and SMNVEV (reference sequence). The ends lost 6 bases at V and 5 bases at J; junction bases unmatched: 9. The CDR3 sequence: CASRPFQGAHQPQHF. CDR3 in DNA: TGTGCCAGCAGACCCTTTCAGGGGGCCCATCAGCCCCAGCATTTT.

The chain links TRBV29-1 to TRBJ2-4; 9 nucleotides line up with TRBD1. In germline, CDR1 is SQVTM, CDR2 ANQGSEA. The CDR3 spans 14 residues. V gave up 6 bases and J gave up 5 bases; unmatched junction bases: 8. CDR3 bases: TGCAGCGTAGTACGGACAGGGGTACAAAACATTCAGTACTTC. Its protein is CSVVRTGVQNIQYF.

A note on this clone: Its ends do not fully match the called genes, so a read error is possible. The chain combines TRBV3-1 (or the pseudogene TRBV3-2) with TRBJ1-1; weak D call: TRBD1 (5 bases). The V gene's germline CDR1 is LGHDT and CDR2 YNNKEL (reference sequence). This CDR3 contains 14 residues. The CDR3, as DNA: TGTGCCCGCAGCCACGGGGGGGGGTCCACTGAAGCTTTCTTT. Amino acid sequence: CARSHGGGSTEAFF.

The V call is TRBV10-3, the J call TRBJ2-2; D might be TRBD1 (6 bases). With 8 bases removed from V and 7 bases from J, the gap between germline ends came to 14 bases. The germline CDR1 and CDR2 sequences are ENHRY and SYGVKD. CDR3 length: 13 amino acids. This CDR3 reads CAIVGTLGGELFF. Written as DNA, the CDR3 is TGTGCCATCGTGGGGACACTTGGCGGGGAGCTGTTTTTT.

This chain uses TRBV11-3 with TRBJ2-3, with D perhaps TRBD2 (5 bases). The germline CDR1 and CDR2 sequences are SGHNT and YENEEA. V shed 4 bases and J shed 6 bases, with 8 bases lying between them. The CDR3 consists of 12 residues. The CDR3, as DNA: TGTGCCAGCAGCTCTCGAGGGGATACGCAGTATTTT. It translates to CASSSRGDTQYF. The whole variable domain, filled in from reference TRBV11-3 and TRBJ2-3, reads EAGVVQSPRYKIIEKKQPVAFWCNPISGHNTLYWYLQNLGQGPELLIRYENEEAVDDSQLPKDRFSAERLKGVDSTLKIQPAELGDSAVYLCASSSRGDTQYFGPGTRLTVL.

V is TRBV30 and J is TRBJ2-1, with 13 bases identical to TRBD2. The CDR3 totals 15 residues. Looked up from germline, CDR1 is GTSNPN and CDR2 is SVGIG (reference sequence). Trimming took 0 bases from V and 4 from J; bases not matched to a gene: 0. CDR3 sequence: CAWSVLAGGYNEQFF. In nucleotides, the CDR3 is TGTGCCTGGAGTGTACTAGCGGGGGGGTACAATGAGCAGTTCTTC.

The V gene is TRBV6-5, the J gene TRBJ2-2; 8 positions agree with TRBD1. CDR1 MNHEY and CDR2 SVGAGI come from the germline V gene. Trimming at V came to 6 bases and at J to 0 bases, leaving 0 bases not matched to a gene. The CDR3 is made up of 14 amino acids. CDR3 DNA sequence: TGTGCCAGCAGGGGACAGGCGAACACCGGGGAGCTGTTTTTT. Protein sequence: CASRGQANTGELFF.

In DNA form, the CDR3 reads TGCGCCAGCAGTCCGGGGGACGGGACAGGGTACTGCTACGAGCAGTACTTC. Protein product: CASSPGDGTGYCYEQYF. V gene TRBV23-1 combines with J gene TRBJ2-7; 9 positions match TRBD1. TRBV23-1 is reported as an ORF; its role is uncertain. The CDR3 runs to 17 residues. Trimming took 4 bases from V and 3 from J; bases not matched to a gene: 13.

The V and J genes are TRBV10-2 and TRBJ1-6; no clear D gene. V was shortened by 0 bases and J by 8 bases, with 14 bases between the two germline ends. Germline V lookup: CDR1 WSHSY, CDR2 SAAADI. CDR3 length: 16 residues. The CDR3 DNA sequence: TGCGCCAGCAGTGAGTCGACTTCTAGGTTTTATTCACCCCTCCACTTT. Translating it yields CASSESTSRFYSPLHF.

The chain combines TRBV11-2 with TRBJ2-3; 11 positions agree with TRBD2. The CDR3 contains 17 residues. V dropped 5 bases and J dropped 0; count of bases not matched to a gene: 7. Germline V lookup: CDR1 SGHAT, CDR2 FQNNGV. CDR3 nucleotide sequence: TGTGCCAGCAGCCTAGCGGGGGGCCGCGCTAGCACAGATACGCAGTATTTT. Protein product: CASSLAGGRASTDTQYF.

The chain employs TRBV7-9 and TRBJ2-2, with TRBD2 matching over 12 bases. CDR3 length: 16 residues. V trimming: 4 bases; J trimming: 4 bases; junction bases outside the gene matches: 4. CDR1 is SEHNR and CDR2 is FQNEAQ in the germline V gene (reference sequence). For the CDR3, the DNA is TGTGCCAGCAGCTCTAGCGGGGGGGCGCGCACCGGGGAGCTGTTTTTT. Translation: CASSSSGGARTGELFF.

The J gene is TRBJ2-5, the V gene TRBV14; D call uncertain. The CDR3 consists of 14 residues. Deletions cut 4 bases from V and 5 bases from J, with 14 bases between. From germline, CDR1 is SGHDN and CDR2 FVKESK. The CDR3 is CASSPLSSRETQYF. As DNA, the CDR3 is TGTGCCAGCAGCCCCCTATCATCCCGGGAGACCCAGTACTTC.

The chain carries TRBV6-2 or TRBV6-3 and TRBJ1-1, with D maybe TRBD1 (6 bases). CDR1 is MNHEY and CDR2 is SVGEGT in the germline V gene. The CDR3 has 13 amino acids. Trimming left V 5 bases short and J 6 bases short, with 13 bases between. In DNA form, the CDR3 reads TGTGCCAGCAGTCGGGTCACAGGGTCTGAAGCTTTCTTT. This gives the protein CASSRVTGSEAFF.

The rearrangement joins TRBV9 to TRBJ2-2, with TRBD2 identical over 10 bases. CDR1 is SGDLS and CDR2 is YYNGEE in the germline V gene. The V gene end was trimmed by 3 bases and the J gene end by 1 base; junction bases not matched to a gene: 15. CDR3 length equals 20 residues. The CDR3 loop reads CASSETASGGTSLNTGELFF. In DNA form, the CDR3 reads TGTGCCAGCAGCGAGACGGCTAGCGGGGGTACCAGTTTGAACACCGGGGAGCTGTTTTTT.

The chain employs TRBV7-2 and TRBJ1-2; D is perhaps TRBD1 (6 bases). This CDR3 comprises 13 residues. The V end lost 5 bases, the J end lost 4 bases, and 11 bases lay between the germline ends. Germline assignment: CDR1 SGHTA and CDR2 FQGNSA. This CDR3 reads CASSGGALYGYTF. The CDR3 DNA reads as TGTGCCAGCAGCGGGGGGGCCCTCTATGGCTACACCTTC.

The chain recombines TRBV18 with TRBJ1-1; the match to TRBD1 covers 7 bases. Per the germline V gene, CDR1 is KGHSH and CDR2 is LQKENI. The junction had 11 bases not matched to a gene; V was cut back by 6 bases and J by 1 base. This CDR3 is built from 16 residues. This CDR3 reads CASSDFPGQKNTEAFF. The CDR3 DNA sequence: TGTGCCAGCTCTGACTTTCCGGGACAGAAGAACACTGAAGCTTTCTTT.

The chain recombines TRBV12-5 with TRBJ1-2; TRBD1 matches at 9 bases. Germline assignment: CDR1 LGHNT and CDR2 FRNRAP. The ends lost 3 bases at V and 0 bases at J; junction bases unmatched: 11. The CDR3 contains 18 residues. The CDR3 sequence is CASGLTWTGVPSNYGYTF. The CDR3 bases are TGTGCTAGTGGTTTAACCTGGACAGGGGTTCCCTCTAACTATGGCTACACCTTC.